A single sample gave rise to the 31 T cell receptor beta chains below, sequenced in a study of T cells in tuberculosis. Only in-frame clones appear in the TCRdb table, and some are missing; sequencing was by immunoSEQ multiplex PCR. The sample shows 45,000 or so clones, 95% of them seen only once. The sample was PBMCs. These receptors were taken from a donor aged 10-29 years with latent tuberculosis or without tuberculosis infection.

CDR3: CASSLEGGINSPLHF. Here the CDR3 DNA reads TGTGCCAGCAGCTTAGAAGGGGGCATTAATTCACCCCTCCACTTT. The chain uses TRBV7-3 and TRBJ1-6; 7 bases are shared with TRBD1. The germline V gene encodes CDR1 SGHTA and CDR2 FQGTGA. The CDR3 extends over 15 amino acids. The junction had 4 bases not matched to a gene; V was cut back by 2 bases and J by 6 bases.

This clone was detected only once. J is TRBJ1-4 and V is TRBV19; D is unresolved. Germline values: CDR1 LNHDA, CDR2 SQIVND (reference sequence). The length of the CDR3 is 12 residues. V lost 3 bases, J lost 5 bases, and 4 bases lay in between. CDR3 DNA: TGTGCCAGTAGTATCAGGAATGAAAAACTGTTTTTT. Translating gives CASSIRNEKLFF.

The chain recombines TRBV30 with TRBJ1-4, with 7 bases matching TRBD1. This CDR3 comprises 14 residues. CDR1 and CDR2 (germline): GTSNPN, SVGIG (reference sequence). Trimming removed 0 bases from V and 5 bases from J; junction bases left unmatched: 3. CDR3 region: CAWSVGTVNEKLFF. CDR3 coding DNA: TGTGCCTGGAGTGTCGGGACAGTAAATGAAAAACTGTTTTTT.

This clone was observed a few times. The chain carries TRBV6-1 and TRBJ1-6, with D unclear. Trimming shortened V by 7 bases and J by 5 bases, and 9 bases separated the two germline ends. The CDR3 has 13 amino acids. Germline CDR1 reads MNHNS; CDR2 reads SASEGT. The CDR3: CASTGLDNSPLHF. As DNA, the CDR3 is TGTGCCAGCACCGGACTCGATAATTCACCCCTCCACTTT.

V gene TRBV6-5 combines with J gene TRBJ1-5; no firm D call. Looked up from germline, CDR1 is MNHEY and CDR2 is SVGAGI. CDR3 size: 13 residues. Trimming took 2 bases from V and 5 from J, leaving 7 bases between them. The CDR3 DNA sequence: TGTGCCAGCAGTTACGACGCGGATCAGCCCCAGCATTTT. Protein product: CASSYDADQPQHF.

V usage is TRBV5-8 and J usage is TRBJ1-1; D ambiguous. This CDR3 has 14 residues. CDR1 and CDR2 from the germline V gene are SGHTS and YDEGEE. V was cut by 3 bases and J by 7 bases, with 16 bases left in between. The CDR3 sequence: CASSYTGVRSEAFF. The CDR3 DNA is TGTGCCAGCAGCTATACCGGGGTTAGAAGTGAAGCTTTCTTT.

The chain links TRBV7-9 to TRBJ2-2; D possibly corresponds to TRBD1 (6 bases). Germline assignment: CDR1 SEHNR and CDR2 FQNEAQ (reference sequence). V lost 4 bases and J lost 0, with 15 bases in between. CDR3 length equals 17 residues. The CDR3 sequence is CASSSTGTPTNTGELFF. DNA for the CDR3: TGTGCCAGCAGCTCCACCGGGACACCGACGAACACCGGGGAGCTGTTTTTT.

This clone showed up just once. This chain links TRBV5-1 with TRBJ2-3, with D possibly matching TRBD2 (7 bases). This CDR3 is built from 16 residues. Germline values: CDR1 SGHRS, CDR2 YFSETQ. V lost 0 bases and J 1 base, leaving 12 bases between the germline ends. CDR3 loop: CASSLGGGGRTDTQYF. CDR3 sequence (DNA): TGCGCCAGCAGCTTGGGGGGCGGGGGCCGCACAGATACGCAGTATTTT.

The chain recombines TRBV28 with TRBJ1-1; the D gene is possibly TRBD1 (5 bases). The CDR3 runs 14 residues. V was cut by 5 bases and J by 1 base, with 11 bases left in between. Germline lookup yields CDR1 MDHEN and CDR2 SYDVKM. CDR3 amino acids: CASSPTTGNTEAFF. Written as DNA, the CDR3 is TGTGCCAGCAGTCCCACCACAGGGAACACTGAAGCTTTCTTT.

The rearrangement joins TRBV5-1 to TRBJ2-1; 7 bases line up with TRBD2. CDR3 length equals 17 residues. The junction had 11 bases not matched to a gene; V was cut back by 4 bases and J by 1 base. Germline V lookup: CDR1 SGHRS, CDR2 YFSETQ. The CDR3 DNA reads TGCGCCAGCAGCCCGCAATGGGGCGGGGGTTCCTACAATGAGCAGTTCTTC. As protein: CASSPQWGGGSYNEQFF.

The chain uses TRBV5-1 and TRBJ1-1, with a weak D call TRBD1 (5 bases). The germline V gene encodes CDR1 SGHRS and CDR2 YFSETQ. V was trimmed by 4 bases and J by 4 bases, leaving 14 bases between them. The CDR3 contains 14 residues. The CDR3 sequence: CASSIPGLGTEAFF. CDR3 bases: TGCGCCAGCAGCATACCGGGACTTGGCACTGAAGCTTTCTTT.

The genes are TRBV29-1 and TRBJ2-7; D not resolved. Germline values: CDR1 SQVTM, CDR2 ANQGSEA. The germline V and J ends were trimmed by 2 bases and 0 bases, with 5 bases remaining between them. The CDR3 contains 12 residues. CDR3 DNA: TGCAGCGTTGAACCTCGCTCCTACGAGCAGTACTTC. Its protein is CSVEPRSYEQYF.

This chain links TRBV20-1 with TRBJ2-1; D unresolved. CDR3 size: 11 residues. Trimming shortened V by 4 bases and J by 6 bases, and 7 bases separated the two germline ends. Germline lookup yields CDR1 DFQATT and CDR2 SNEGSKA (reference sequence). The CDR3 coding sequence is TGCAGTGCTAACACACGCAATGAGCAGTTCTTC. Its protein is CSANTRNEQFF.

The chain recombines TRBV9 with TRBJ2-1; possibly TRBD2 for D (7 bases). V was clipped by 0 bases and J by 6 bases, with 10 bases between them. This CDR3 is 14 amino acids long. Germline V gene sequence: CDR1 SGDLS, CDR2 YYNGEE. The CDR3, as DNA: TGTGCCAGCAGCGTAGCGAGGGGGGGCAATGAGCAGTTCTTC. The encoded protein is CASSVARGGNEQFF.

This chain connects TRBV5-1 to TRBJ2-3; tentative D call: TRBD2 (5 bases). V lost 7 bases, J lost 3 bases, and 9 bases lay in between. CDR3 size: 12 residues. Per the germline V gene, CDR1 is SGHRS and CDR2 is YFSETQ. CDR3 in amino acids: CASGLKTDTQYF. Here the CDR3 DNA reads TGCGCCAGCGGACTCAAGACAGATACGCAGTATTTT.

The chain has TRBV7-7 and TRBJ1-5, with D perhaps matching TRBD1 (6 bases). V lost 6 bases and J lost 3, with 15 bases in between. The germline V gene has CDR1 SSHAT and CDR2 FNYEAQ (reference sequence). This CDR3 comprises 15 residues. The CDR3 region is CASSLRVGHNQPQHF. The CDR3 DNA reads TGTGCCAGCAGTCTACGAGTGGGACACAATCAGCCCCAGCATTTT.

The chain couples TRBV5-5 to TRBJ1-5; TRBD1 aligns across 7 bases. J was trimmed by 6 bases and V by 3 bases; bases with no gene match: 6. The CDR3 sequence is 14 residues long. CDR1 is SGHKS and CDR2 is YYEKEE in the germline V gene (reference sequence). Here the CDR3 DNA reads TGTGCCAGCAGCTATCAACAGGGGCTTCAGCCCCAGCATTTT. Translation gives CASSYQQGLQPQHF.

The V call is TRBV4-1, the J call TRBJ2-2, with 16 bases that match TRBD2. The CDR3 totals 20 residues. Germline trimming cut 5 bases from V and 3 bases from J; bases unmatched to any gene: 12. Germline assignment: CDR1 MGHRA and CDR2 YSYEKL. CDR3 sequence reads: CASSLPGTSGGGVDTGELFF. CDR3 sequence (DNA): TGCGCCAGCAGCTTGCCCGGGACTAGCGGGGGGGGCGTGGACACCGGGGAGCTGTTTTTT.

The chain has TRBV11-2 and TRBJ2-3, with 9 bases fitting TRBD1. CDR1 and CDR2 from the germline V gene are SGHAT and FQNNGV. The V segment lost 3 bases and the J segment 6 bases; nucleotides outside the gene matches: 16. The CDR3 consists of 18 residues. This chain's CDR3 is CASSFYDRGYGKRDTQYF. For the CDR3, the DNA is TGTGCCAGCAGCTTCTACGACAGGGGGTATGGTAAGCGGGATACGCAGTATTTT.

The chain joins TRBV5-4 to TRBJ2-5, with a weak D call TRBD2 (5 bases). The V and J ends lost 0 bases and 2 bases respectively, with 11 bases between them. Germline V gene lookup returns CDR1 SGHNT and CDR2 YYREEE (reference sequence). The CDR3 is 15 residues long. The DNA of the CDR3 is TGTGCCAGCAGCTTGGTCGGGGTTGTGCAAGAGACCCAGTACTTC. Protein sequence: CASSLVGVVQETQYF.

This chain joins TRBV6-5 and TRBJ2-2, with 7 bases lining up with TRBD1. CDR1 and CDR2 from the germline V gene are MNHEY and SVGAGI. V shed 0 bases, J shed 4 bases, and the junction held 2 bases outside the gene matches. This CDR3 contains 15 residues. This chain's CDR3 is CASSYSAGGTGELFF. The CDR3 bases are TGTGCCAGCAGTTACTCGGCAGGGGGCACCGGGGAGCTGTTTTTT.

The CDR3 region is CASSLNQDLDSNQPQHF. CDR3 nucleotides: TGTGCCAGCAGCTTAAACCAGGACTTGGATAGCAATCAGCCCCAGCATTTT. The genes are TRBV7-9 and TRBJ1-5; no definite D call. CDR3 length: 17 amino acids. Trimming left V 2 bases short and J 0 bases short, with 14 bases between. CDR1 is SEHNR, CDR2 FQNEAQ, per germline (reference sequence).

This clone has a single count. The gene calls are TRBV7-2 and TRBJ2-5; no firm D call. Germline CDR1 reads SGHTA; CDR2 reads FQGNSA. Deletions cut 5 bases from V and 2 bases from J, with 3 bases between. The CDR3 extends over 11 amino acids. The CDR3 loop reads CASSQQETQYF. The CDR3 DNA reads as TGTGCCAGCAGCCAACAAGAGACCCAGTACTTC.

J is TRBJ2-7 and V is TRBV28; perhaps TRBD2 as D (6 bases). There are 14 residues in the CDR3. Germline CDR1 and CDR2: MDHEN and SYDVKM. Trimming pared 7 bases from V and 0 bases from J, leaving 13 bases between. The CDR3 DNA follows: TGTGCCAGCACCCGGCGGGGACCCTCCTACGAGCAGTACTTC. This gives the protein CASTRRGPSYEQYF.

This clone was detected once. This rearrangement joins TRBV5-4 to TRBJ1-2, with TRBD1 matching over 7 bases. CDR1 SGHNT and CDR2 YYREEE come from the germline V gene (reference sequence). V was clipped by 0 bases and J by 1 base; unmatched bases: 3. This CDR3 is 15 amino acids long. CDR3 protein: CASSLGTGDNYGYTF. The CDR3 DNA follows: TGTGCCAGCAGCTTGGGCACAGGGGATAACTATGGCTACACCTTC.

This clone was picked up one time. The V and J genes are TRBV7-9 and TRBJ1-1, with 10 bases matching TRBD1. Germline V gene data show CDR1 as SEHNR and CDR2 as FQNEAQ (reference sequence). CDR3 length equals 14 residues. V lost 4 bases to trimming and J lost 3 bases; unmatched junction nucleotides: 2. The chain's CDR3 is CASSSGQGYTEAFF. CDR3 sequence (DNA): TGTGCCAGCAGCTCGGGACAGGGGTACACTGAAGCTTTCTTT.

The chain has TRBV19 and TRBJ1-5; D unclear. Trimming took off 6 bases at V and 0 bases at J, with 12 bases between the two ends. Germline V gene lookup returns CDR1 LNHDA and CDR2 SQIVND (reference sequence). The CDR3 has 15 amino acids. Written as DNA, the CDR3 is TGTGCCAGTAGATCACCCCAGGTTAGCAATCAGCCCCAGCATTTT. This translates into CASRSPQVSNQPQHF.

V gene TRBV19 combines with J gene TRBJ1-2, with 9 positions matching TRBD1. The V gene end was trimmed by 5 bases and the J gene end by 6 bases; junction bases not matched to a gene: 7. The CDR3 is 14 residues long. Looked up from germline, CDR1 is LNHDA and CDR2 is SQIVND (reference sequence). DNA for the CDR3: TGTGCCAGTAGTGCTAAGACAGGGGGAGATGGCTACACCTTC. Translating gives CASSAKTGGDGYTF.

The J gene is TRBJ2-5, the V gene TRBV25-1, with D possibly TRBD2 on 5 matching bases. CDR1 and CDR2 (germline): MGHDK, SYGVNS. The V end lost 2 bases, the J end lost 3 bases, and 19 bases lay between the germline ends. The CDR3 loop spans 17 amino acids. CDR3 DNA sequence: TGTGCCAGCAGTGAAATTCTCGGGCTCTTGGGAGAAGAGACCCAGTACTTC. Its protein is CASSEILGLLGEETQYF.

The CDR3, as DNA: TGTGCCAGCAGTAAGCCATTGAACACTGAAGCTTTCTTT. Translation: CASSKPLNTEAFF. This chain joins TRBV11-2 and TRBJ1-1; D unresolved. The V end was cut by 6 bases, the J end by 0 bases, with 8 bases between. The germline CDR1 and CDR2 sequences are SGHAT and FQNNGV. This CDR3 comprises 13 residues.

This clone showed up just once. The chain is built from TRBV5-1 and TRBJ1-2; TRBD1 aligns across 8 bases. This CDR3 contains 13 residues. CDR1 is SGHRS, CDR2 YFSETQ, per germline. V trimming: 4 bases; J trimming: 11 bases; junction bases outside the gene matches: 10. CDR3 in amino acids: CASSRPGQDVYTF. The DNA for the CDR3 is TGCGCCAGCAGCAGGCCGGGACAGGATGTGTACACCTTC.